A selection of T cell receptor beta chains follows, all from one sample in a study of blood T cell repertoires in COVID-19. The assay was immunoSEQ multiplex PCR, and TCRdb's table has in-frame clones only and misses some. The repertoire has about 56,000 clones, roughly 90% of them found once; the top ten carry around 20%. Sequenced sample: peripheral blood. These receptors all come from a human donor in a cohort sampled during active COVID-19. The CDR3 runs from the conserved cysteine through the conserved F or W. A D gene is named only where the DNA matches it firmly. Size tells how often a clone was seen (once, few, many) or the class of an expanded clone, and some rows leave it out.

v_gene	abundance	len	j_gene	d_gene	CDR3nt	CDR3aa
TRBV30	.	14	TRBJ1-2	TRBD1	TGTGCCTGGAGTTCGGACAGGGGGGACTATGGCTACACCTTC	CAWSSDRGDYGYTF
TRBV3-1/TRBV3-2	.	15	TRBJ2-1	TRBD2	TGTGCCAGCAGCCTCGGGACTAGCGGAAGCAATGAGCAGTTCTTC	CASSLGTSGSNEQFF
TRBV19	.	11	TRBJ2-5	.	TGTGCCAGTGGCGGGGTTGAGACCCAGTACTTC	CASGGVETQYF
TRBV6-5	.	12	TRBJ2-7	.	TGTGCCAGCAGTTACTCGGCCGCCGAGCAGTACTTC	CASSYSAAEQYF
TRBV6-1	.	13	TRBJ2-7	.	TGTGCCAGCAGTGACCTACTGACCGGGAGGCAGTACTTC	CASSDLLTGRQYF
TRBV18	few	19	TRBJ2-1	TRBD2	TGTGCCAGCTCACCACCACTAGCGGGGGCCCGCCCGGGGAACAATGAGCAGTTCTTC	CASSPPLAGARPGNNEQFF
TRBV25-1	few	18	TRBJ2-7	.	TGTGCCAGCAGTGCTCAGGGGACCCCCGAATCGGGCTCCTACGAGCAGTACTTC	CASSAQGTPESGSYEQYF
TRBV5-1	.	13	TRBJ2-1	.	TGCGCCAGCAGCTCACGAGCGGACAATGAGCAGTTCTTC	CASSSRADNEQFF
TRBV6-5	.	14	TRBJ1-1	TRBD1	TGTGCCAGCACCACAGGGGGCCCGTACACTGAAGCTTTCTTT	CASTTGGPYTEAFF
TRBV4-3	.	19	TRBJ1-2	.	TGCGCCAGCAGCCAAGAAGCAACAGGGCCCCTTCTTCGCAACTATGGCTACACCTTC	CASSQEATGPLLRNYGYTF
TRBV5-1	.	15	TRBJ2-5	.	TGCGCCAGCAGCTTGGCCGGTGCGGGGTCAGAGACCCAGTACTTC	CASSLAGAGSETQYF
TRBV3-1/TRBV3-2	once	16	TRBJ2-4	TRBD2	TGTGCCAGCAGCCAAGGAAGCGGGACGGGCTTAAACATTCAGTACTTC	CASSQGSGTGLNIQYF
TRBV25-1	.	16	TRBJ2-3	.	TGTGCCAGCAGTGAGGAAGGCGGGGCCGACACAGATACGCAGTATTTT	CASSEEGGADTDTQYF
TRBV2	once	15	TRBJ2-1	TRBD2	TGTGCCAGCAGTGAAGCGGGACTAGGGCGCGATGAGCAGTTCTTC	CASSEAGLGRDEQFF
TRBV6-5	.	13	TRBJ1-2	.	TGTGCCAGCAGTACGACGGGACTCTCGACCTACACCTTC	CASSTTGLSTYTF
TRBV10-1	.	15	TRBJ1-4	.	TGCGCCACCCTTGGGAGGGGGTCAACTAATGAAAAACTGTTTTTT	CATLGRGSTNEKLFF
TRBV24-1	.	19	TRBJ1-3	.	TGTGCCACCAGTGATTTCCACGCGGGGGGGCTGAGAACTGGAAACACCATATATTTT	CATSDFHAGGLRTGNTIYF
TRBV19	few	16	TRBJ2-4	.	TGTGCCAGTAGTATTGGACAGAGACTAGCCAAAAACATTCAGTACTTC	CASSIGQRLAKNIQYF
TRBV27	.	15	TRBJ2-7	.	TGTGCCAGCAGTTTAGACCGGGACTGGGCCTACGAGCAGTACTTC	CASSLDRDWAYEQYF
TRBV6-1	.	12	TRBJ2-1	.	TGTGCCAGCACTTTTACAGGGAATGAGCAGTTCTTC	CASTFTGNEQFF
TRBV9	.	15	TRBJ2-4	.	TGTGCCAGCAGCGTAGTGGGGGGGCCTAGGAACATTCAGTACTTC	CASSVVGGPRNIQYF
TRBV7-9	.	13	TRBJ2-3	.	TGTGCCAGCAGCTCAATCACCGGAGATACGCAGTATTTT	CASSSITGDTQYF
TRBV19	.	14	TRBJ2-7	.	TGTGCCAGTAGTCTCCAGGGGCTACCCTACGAGCAGTACTTC	CASSLQGLPYEQYF
TRBV5-1	.	15	TRBJ1-2	.	TGCGCCAGCAGCTTGGCGCCAGGGAATAACTATGGCTACACCTTC	CASSLAPGNNYGYTF
TRBV5-1	.	15	TRBJ2-1	TRBD1	TGCGCCAGCAGAGATGACAGGGGTCTATCGAATGAGCAGTTCTTC	CASRDDRGLSNEQFF
TRBV30	once	12	TRBJ1-1	.	TGTGCCTGGAGTAGGGGTAGCACTGAAGCTTTCTTT	CAWSRGSTEAFF
TRBV7-9	once	13	TRBJ2-7	.	TGTGCCAGCAGTCGGACAGTTACCTACGAGCAGTACTTC	CASSRTVTYEQYF
TRBV28	once	16	TRBJ2-3	TRBD2	TGTGCCAGCAGTGAACTAGCGGGGGGTCTCACAGATACGCAGTATTTT	CASSELAGGLTDTQYF
TRBV6-6	few	15	TRBJ1-5	TRBD1	TGTGCCAGCAGTTCGGACAGGTTGAGGGATCAGCCCCAGCATTTT	CASSSDRLRDQPQHF
TRBV3-1/TRBV3-2	.	23	TRBJ2-3	TRBD2	TGTGCCAGCAGCCAAGACCGAACACCCTCCGGGACTAGCGGGGCAATAAGCACAGATACGCAGTATTTT	CASSQDRTPSGTSGAISTDTQYF
TRBV5-4	.	20	TRBJ2-3	TRBD2	TGTGCCAGCAGACCGAAAGACGGGACTAGCGGGGGGACCCTCACAGATACGCAGTATTTT	CASRPKDGTSGGTLTDTQYF
TRBV11-2	.	15	TRBJ1-4	TRBD1	TGTGCCAGCAGCGCCTACAGGGGGTACAATGAAAAACTGTTTTTT	CASSAYRGYNEKLFF
TRBV7-2	.	15	TRBJ2-7	TRBD1	TGTGCCAGCAGCCCGGGACAGGGGGCCGGGTACGAGCAGTACTTC	CASSPGQGAGYEQYF